The T cell receptor (beta chain) described here comes from a study of blood T cell repertoires in COVID-19. Study information: Italy, Spain and the United States were the sources of the convalescent and acute COVID-19 samples. T cells, B-cell-depleted T cells, or PBMCs supplied cDNA or gDNA.

In the study's own analysis: Estimation of nucleated cell counts relied on the amplification of reference gene primers. Clones were sequenced by immunoSEQ multiplex PCR, and TCRdb holds only the in-frame ones, with some missing. That table is the source of V, J and clone size, and D and trimming were worked out from the DNA. The sample lists roughly 110,000 clones; about 93% were seen once. V was cut by 3 bases and J by 4 bases, with 12 bases left in between. This CDR3 has 13 amino acids. Germline values: CDR1 GTSNPN, CDR2 SVGIG (reference sequence). This clone has a handful of counts. The receptor's source is a woman aged 25 to 39 with acute or convalescent COVID-19. The chain has TRBV30 and TRBJ1-2; tentative D call: TRBD1 (6 bases). Sequenced input: peripheral blood. The CDR3 region is CAWRGGGVYGYTF. CDR3 DNA sequence: TGTGCCTGGAGAGGCGGGGGCGTCTATGGCTACACCTTC.